This TCR beta chain was observed in a study of blood T cell repertoires in COVID-19. Study summary: The study drew acute and convalescent COVID-19 samples from the United States, Italy and Spain. The cDNA or gDNA used as material had been derived from T cells, B-cell-depleted T cells, or PBMCs.

The CDR3 runs 15 residues. Germline values: CDR1 SEHNR, CDR2 FQNEAQ (reference sequence). Trimming removed 1 base from V and 6 bases from J; junction bases left unmatched: 2. Authors' data handling: Reference gene primers were amplified, and this amplification served to estimate nucleated cell counts. Sequencing used immunoSEQ multiplex PCR; TCRdb keeps in-frame clones, though not all of them. V and J calls and clone size come straight from that table; D and trimming were deduced from the DNA. The data show about 300,000 clones, 75% to 90% seen once. Sample: peripheral blood. The V and J genes are TRBV7-9 and TRBJ1-6, with TRBD1 matching 8 bases. The receptor comes from a middle-aged woman who had recovered from COVID-19. DNA of the CDR3: TGTGCCAGCAGCTTAGACAGGGGGACTAATTCACCCCTCCACTTT. Its protein is CASSLDRGTNSPLHF.